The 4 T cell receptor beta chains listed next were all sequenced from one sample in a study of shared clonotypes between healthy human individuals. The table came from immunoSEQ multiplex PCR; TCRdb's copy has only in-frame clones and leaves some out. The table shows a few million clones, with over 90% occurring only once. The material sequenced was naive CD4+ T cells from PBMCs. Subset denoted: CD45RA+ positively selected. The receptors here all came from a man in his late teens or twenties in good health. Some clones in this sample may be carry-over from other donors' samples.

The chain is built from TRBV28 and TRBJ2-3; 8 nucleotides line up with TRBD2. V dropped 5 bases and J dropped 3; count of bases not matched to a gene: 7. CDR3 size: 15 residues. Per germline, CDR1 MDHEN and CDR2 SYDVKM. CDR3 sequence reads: CASSPYSGATDTQYF. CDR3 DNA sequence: TGTGCCAGCAGTCCATATAGCGGGGCGACAGATACGCAGTATTTT.

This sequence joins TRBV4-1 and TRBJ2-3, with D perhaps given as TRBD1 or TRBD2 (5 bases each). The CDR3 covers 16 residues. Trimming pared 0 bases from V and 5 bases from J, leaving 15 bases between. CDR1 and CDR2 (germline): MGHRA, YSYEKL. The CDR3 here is CASSQEAGPGLDTQYF. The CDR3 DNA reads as TGCGCCAGCAGCCAAGAGGCAGGGCCTGGACTAGATACGCAGTATTTT.

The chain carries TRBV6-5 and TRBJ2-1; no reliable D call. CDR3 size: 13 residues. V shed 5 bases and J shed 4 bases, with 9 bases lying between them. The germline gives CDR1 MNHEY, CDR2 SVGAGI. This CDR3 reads CASSDPRYNEQFF. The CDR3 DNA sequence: TGTGCCAGCAGTGACCCCCGATACAATGAGCAGTTCTTC.

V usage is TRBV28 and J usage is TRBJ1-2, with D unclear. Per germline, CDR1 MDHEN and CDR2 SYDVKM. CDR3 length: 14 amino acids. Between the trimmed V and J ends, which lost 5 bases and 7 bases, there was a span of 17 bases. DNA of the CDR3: TGTGCCAGCAGTCCCGGACGGCGATTGGGTGGCTACACCTTC. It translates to CASSPGRRLGGYTF.